These 11 T cell receptor beta chains were sequenced from one sample in a study of T cell repertoires in cytomegalovirus infection. TCRdb reprocessed the reads via MiXCR and lists one record per CDR3 protein. The data show hundreds of thousands of distinct CDR3 sequences, about 27% seen once. These TCRs' antigens remain unknown. Sequencing used cultured PBMCs, obtained from culture after CMV antigen stimulation. All receptors come from a human donor in good health (CMV status not recorded). Some clones in this sample may be carry-over from other donors' samples.

A few counts support this clonotype. V and J are TRBV7-6 and TRBJ2-7; 8 nucleotides agree with TRBD1. With V trimmed by 5 bases and J by 3 bases, 6 bases remained unmatched. The length of the CDR3 is 14 residues. Germline CDR1 SGHVS, CDR2 FNYEAQ. CDR3 sequence: CASSRHRGIYEQYF. The CDR3 nucleotides are TGTGCCAGCAGCCGTCACAGGGGGATCTACGAGCAGTACTTC. The full variable domain, rest sourced from reference TRBV7-6 and TRBJ2-7, is GAGVSQSPRYKVTKRGQDVALRCDPISGHVSLYWYRQALGQGPEFLTYFNYEAQQDKSGLPNDRFSAERPEGSISTLTIQRTEQRDSAMYRCASSRHRGIYEQYFGPGTRLTVT.

This clonotype has more than one count but fewer than ten. DNA of the CDR3: TGTGCCAGCAGCTCCGTACACAACTATGGCTACACCTTC. Protein sequence: CASSSVHNYGYTF. This rearrangement joins TRBV7-6 to TRBJ1-2, with no clear D. Trimming shortened V by 4 bases and J by 2 bases, and 8 bases separated the two germline ends. Per germline, CDR1 SGHVS and CDR2 FNYEAQ. The CDR3 extends over 13 amino acids.

This clonotype was recorded at least ten times. The chain employs TRBV27 and TRBJ1-1; D ambiguous. The germline V gene has CDR1 MNHEY and CDR2 SMNVEV (reference sequence). CDR3 length: 14 amino acids. Trimming removed 4 bases at V and 7 bases at J, with 16 bases between. CDR3 region: CASSSLTERFEAFF. CDR3 bases: TGTGCCAGCAGTTCCCTGACGGAAAGATTTGAAGCTTTCTTT.

This rearrangement joins TRBV6-1 to TRBJ2-3; no reliable D call. The CDR3 contains 17 residues. Trimming pared 1 base from V and 1 base from J, leaving 15 bases between. Germline CDR1 MNHNS, CDR2 SASEGT. CDR3 nucleotide sequence: TGTGCCAGCAGTGAAGGGATTACAATTGTGGGCACAGATACGCAGTATTTT. Amino acid sequence: CASSEGITIVGTDTQYF.

The chain carries TRBV7-2 and TRBJ2-2, with TRBD1 matching 7 bases. V was clipped by 4 bases and J by 5 bases; unmatched bases: 7. Germline CDR1 reads SGHTA; CDR2 reads FQGNSA. CDR3 length: 15 residues. CDR3 sequence reads: CASSSRQGWTGELFF. CDR3 DNA: TGTGCCAGCAGCTCCAGACAGGGATGGACCGGGGAGCTGTTTTTT.

For this clonotype: This may be a read error, as it is one base from a much larger clone. The chain is built from TRBV7-2 and TRBJ2-7; D perhaps matches TRBD2 (6 bases). V dropped 4 bases and J dropped 2 bases, with 15 bases sitting between them. This CDR3 has 15 residues. Germline CDR1 and CDR2: SGHTA and FQGNSA. CDR3 nucleotides: TGTGCCAGCAGCTACGGGACTGGCGGCCCCTACGAGCAGTACTTC. It specifies CASSYGTGGPYEQYF.

The rearrangement uses TRBV12-3 or TRBV12-4 and TRBJ2-5; 8 nucleotides align to TRBD2. The CDR3 is 15 amino acids. Trimming removed 7 bases from V and 4 bases from J; junction bases left unmatched: 11. CDR3 amino acids: CASTGTRGVTETQYF. CDR3 nucleotide sequence: TGTGCCAGCACCGGGACTAGGGGAGTTACAGAGACCCAGTACTTC.

This clonotype has ten or more counts. The CDR3 DNA reads TGTGCCAGCAGCCCGATGGGACAGGGTAGATGGTACGAGCAGTACTTC. It yields the protein CASSPMGQGRWYEQYF. The chain carries TRBV7-6 and TRBJ2-7, with 9 bases lining up with TRBD1. Germline CDR1 is SGHVS and CDR2 is FNYEAQ. The CDR3 runs 16 residues. The V and J ends lost 5 bases and 4 bases, in that order; junction bases with no gene match: 12.

V usage is TRBV20-1 and J usage is TRBJ2-7, with unresolved D. In germline, CDR1 is DFQATT, CDR2 SNEGSKA (reference sequence). The CDR3 is made up of 15 amino acids. V was cut by 0 bases and J by 6 bases, with 18 bases left in between. CDR3 sequence (DNA): TGCAGTGCTAGAGATCTCGGGCTAGTACGGAGCGAGCAGTACTTC. This sequence encodes CSARDLGLVRSEQYF.

The V and J genes are TRBV6-1 and TRBJ1-5; 8 bases match TRBD1. The CDR3 is made up of 15 amino acids. Germline V gene data show CDR1 as MNHNS and CDR2 as SASEGT. With V trimmed by 8 bases and J by 2 bases, 8 bases remained unmatched. DNA of the CDR3: TGTGCCAGCGGCAGGGGGCAACATGGCAATCAGCCCCAGCATTTT. It is translated as CASGRGQHGNQPQHF.

V and J are TRBV28 and TRBJ1-1; D gene ambiguous. Germline-derived CDR1 and CDR2 are MDHEN and SYDVKM. The CDR3 has 13 residues. V was shortened by 1 base and J by 5 bases, with 8 bases between the two germline ends. CDR3 DNA sequence: TGTGCCAGCAGTTTATCCATCGGGACTGAAGCTTTCTTT. This codes for CASSLSIGTEAFF.